Included here is one T cell receptor beta chain sequence, with context. What it binds is unknown. Some clones are missing from TCRdb's copy, which holds only in-frame ones; the method was immunoSEQ multiplex PCR. The table records over 25,000 clones, around 80% of them present only once. This sample was included in a study of neoadjuvant nivolumab and ipilimumab in lung cancer. Points from the study as a whole: Only a small number of samples underwent TCR sequencing. Compared with tumor-adjacent uninvolved lung, resected tumors showed greater richness and clonality. Blood richness before therapy tracked richness in tumors resected after neoadjuvant therapy.

With 2 bases removed from V and 1 base from J, the gap between germline ends came to 6 bases. The germline gives CDR1 SGHRS, CDR2 YFSETQ. This CDR3 is built from 14 residues. The gene calls are TRBV5-1 and TRBJ2-2; D is ambiguous. The material was peripheral blood, obtained before neoadjuvant nivolumab, alone or with ipilimumab. This TCR derives from an adult with non-small cell lung cancer. For the CDR3, the DNA is TGCGCCAGCAGCTTTACAGTGAACACCGGGGAGCTGTTTTTT. It encodes CASSFTVNTGELFF.